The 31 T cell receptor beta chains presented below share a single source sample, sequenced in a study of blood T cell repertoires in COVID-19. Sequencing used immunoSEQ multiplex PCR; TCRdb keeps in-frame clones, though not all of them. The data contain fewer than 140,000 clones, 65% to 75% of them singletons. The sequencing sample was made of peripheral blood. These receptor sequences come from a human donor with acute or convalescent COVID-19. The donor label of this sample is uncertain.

The CDR3 DNA is TGCGCCAGCAGCTTGTTGGGACAGGGGGTATCCAACGTCCTGACTTTC. Translation: CASSLLGQGVSNVLTF. The V call is TRBV5-1, the J call TRBJ2-6; TRBD1 matches at 11 bases. The CDR3 totals 16 residues. Germline V gene lookup returns CDR1 SGHRS and CDR2 YFSETQ. V lost 1 base to trimming and J lost 8 bases; unmatched junction nucleotides: 5. The variable domain in full, completed from reference TRBV5-1 and TRBJ2-6, reads KAGVTQTPRYLIKTRGQQVTLSCSPISGHRSVSWYQQTPGQGLQFLFEYFSETQRNKGNFPGRFSGRQFSNSRSEMNVSTLELGDSALYLCASSLLGQGVSNVLTFGAGSRLTVL.

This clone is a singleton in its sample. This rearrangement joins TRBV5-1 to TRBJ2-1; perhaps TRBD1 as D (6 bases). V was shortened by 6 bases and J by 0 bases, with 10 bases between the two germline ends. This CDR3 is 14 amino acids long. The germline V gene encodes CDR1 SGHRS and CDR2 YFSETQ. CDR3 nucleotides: TGCGCCAGCAAGGGGGACCTCTCCTACAATGAGCAGTTCTTC. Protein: CASKGDLSYNEQFF.

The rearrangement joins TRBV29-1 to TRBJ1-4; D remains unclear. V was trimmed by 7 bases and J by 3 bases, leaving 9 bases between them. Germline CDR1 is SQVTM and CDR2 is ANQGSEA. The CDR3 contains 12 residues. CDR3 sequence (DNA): TGCAGCGCCGTTGTAGCTAATGAAAAACTGTTTTTT. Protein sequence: CSAVVANEKLFF.

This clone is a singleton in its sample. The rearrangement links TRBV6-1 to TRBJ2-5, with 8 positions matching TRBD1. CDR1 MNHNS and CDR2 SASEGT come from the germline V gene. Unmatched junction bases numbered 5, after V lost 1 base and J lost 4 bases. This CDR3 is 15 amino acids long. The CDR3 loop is CASSEGQGKAETQYF. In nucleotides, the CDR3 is TGTGCCAGCAGTGAAGGACAGGGGAAAGCAGAGACCCAGTACTTC.

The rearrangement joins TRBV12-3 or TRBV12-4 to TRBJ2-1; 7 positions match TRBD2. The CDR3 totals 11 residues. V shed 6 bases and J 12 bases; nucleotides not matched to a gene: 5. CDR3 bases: TGTGCCAGCAGCGCTACGGGGGGGCAGTTCTTC. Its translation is CASSATGGQFF.

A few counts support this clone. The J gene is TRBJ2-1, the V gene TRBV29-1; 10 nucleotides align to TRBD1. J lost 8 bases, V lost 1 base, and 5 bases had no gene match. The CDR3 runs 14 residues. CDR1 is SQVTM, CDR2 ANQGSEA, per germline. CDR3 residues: CSVEGQGARDEQFF. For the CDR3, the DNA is TGCAGCGTTGAAGGACAGGGGGCGAGGGATGAGCAGTTCTTC.

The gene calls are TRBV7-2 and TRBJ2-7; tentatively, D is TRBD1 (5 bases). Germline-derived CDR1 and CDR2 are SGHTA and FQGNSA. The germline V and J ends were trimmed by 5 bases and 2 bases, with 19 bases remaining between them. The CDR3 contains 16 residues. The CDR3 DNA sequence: TGTGCCAGCAGCCCCGGGTCCCAGGGTATAGCCTACGAGCAGTACTTC. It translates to CASSPGSQGIAYEQYF. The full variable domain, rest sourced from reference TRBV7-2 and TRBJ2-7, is GAGVSQSPSNKVTEKGKDVELRCDPISGHTALYWYRQSLGQGLEFLIYFQGNSAPDKSGLPSDRFSAERTGGSVSTLTIQRTQQEDSAVYLCASSPGSQGIAYEQYFGPGTRLTVT.

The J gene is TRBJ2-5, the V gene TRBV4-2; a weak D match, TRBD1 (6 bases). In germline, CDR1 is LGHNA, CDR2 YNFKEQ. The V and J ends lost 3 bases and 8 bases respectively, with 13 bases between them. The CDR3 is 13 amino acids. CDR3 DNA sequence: TGTGCCAGCAGCCATTTGGGGGCCGTCACCCAGTACTTC. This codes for CASSHLGAVTQYF.

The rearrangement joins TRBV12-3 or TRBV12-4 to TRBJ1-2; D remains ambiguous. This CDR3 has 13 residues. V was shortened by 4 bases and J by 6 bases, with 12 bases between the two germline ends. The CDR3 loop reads CASSSAAGNGYTF. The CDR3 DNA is TGTGCCAGCAGTTCGGCCGCCGGGAATGGCTACACCTTC.

CDR3 bases: TGTGCCAGTAGTATAGGAAGCGGGGGTTACAATGAGCAGTTCTTC. Protein sequence: CASSIGSGGYNEQFF. V is TRBV19 and J is TRBJ2-1, with 8 bases matching TRBD2. V trimming: 1 base; J trimming: 4 bases; junction bases outside the gene matches: 3. Germline CDR1 reads LNHDA; CDR2 reads SQIVND (reference sequence). The CDR3 loop spans 15 amino acids.

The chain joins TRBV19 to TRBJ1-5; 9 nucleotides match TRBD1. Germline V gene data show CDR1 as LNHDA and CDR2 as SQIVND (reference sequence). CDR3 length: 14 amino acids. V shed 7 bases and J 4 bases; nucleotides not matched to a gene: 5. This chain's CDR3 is CASTPTGGNQPQHF. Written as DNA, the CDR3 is TGTGCCAGTACCCCGACAGGGGGAAATCAGCCCCAGCATTTT.

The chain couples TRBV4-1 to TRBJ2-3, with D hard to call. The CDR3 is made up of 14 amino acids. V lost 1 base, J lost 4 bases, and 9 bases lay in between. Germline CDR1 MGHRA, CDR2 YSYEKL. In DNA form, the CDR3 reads TGCGCCAGCAGCCAAGGGCTAGTGTCAGATACGCAGTATTTT. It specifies CASSQGLVSDTQYF.

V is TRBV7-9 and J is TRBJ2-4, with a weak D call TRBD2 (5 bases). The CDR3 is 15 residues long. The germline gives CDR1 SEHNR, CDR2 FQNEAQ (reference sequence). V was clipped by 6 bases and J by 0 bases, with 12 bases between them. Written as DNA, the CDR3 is TGTGCCAGCAGTCGGGGAGATTTAGCCAAAAACATTCAGTACTTC. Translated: CASSRGDLAKNIQYF.

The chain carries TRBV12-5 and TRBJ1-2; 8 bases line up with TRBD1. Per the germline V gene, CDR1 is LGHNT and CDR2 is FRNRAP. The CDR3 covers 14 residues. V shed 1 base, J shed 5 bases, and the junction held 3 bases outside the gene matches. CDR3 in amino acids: CASGLARGQYGYTF. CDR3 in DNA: TGTGCTAGTGGTTTGGCCAGGGGGCAATATGGCTACACCTTC.

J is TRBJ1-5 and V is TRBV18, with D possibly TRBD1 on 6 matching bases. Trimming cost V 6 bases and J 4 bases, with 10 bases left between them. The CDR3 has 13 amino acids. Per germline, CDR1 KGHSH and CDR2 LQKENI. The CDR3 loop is CASSQGGNQPQHF. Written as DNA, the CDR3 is TGTGCCAGCTCCCAAGGGGGAAATCAGCCCCAGCATTTT.

The CDR3, as DNA: TGCGCCAGCAGCCCGGGTAGGGGTCGACTGAACACCGGGGAGCTGTTTTTT. This encodes CASSPGRGRLNTGELFF. The gene calls are TRBV5-1 and TRBJ2-2, with D possibly matching TRBD1 (5 bases). With 4 bases removed from V and 1 base from J, the gap between germline ends came to 17 bases. The CDR3 covers 17 residues. The V gene's germline CDR1 is SGHRS and CDR2 YFSETQ.

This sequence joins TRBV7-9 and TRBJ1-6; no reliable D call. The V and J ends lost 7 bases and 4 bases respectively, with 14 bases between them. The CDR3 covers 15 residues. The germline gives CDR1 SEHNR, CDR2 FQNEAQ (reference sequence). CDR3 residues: CASTPLETYNSPLHF. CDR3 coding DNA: TGTGCCAGCACCCCACTGGAGACTTATAATTCACCCCTCCACTTT.

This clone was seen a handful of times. CDR3 sequence: CASSEQNYEKLFF. As DNA, the CDR3 is TGTGCCAGCAGTGAACAAAACTATGAAAAACTGTTTTTT. The chain couples TRBV2 to TRBJ1-4; D call uncertain. V lost 2 bases, J lost 6 bases, and 7 bases lay in between. This CDR3 has 13 residues. Germline V CDR1 and CDR2: SNHLY, FYNNEI.

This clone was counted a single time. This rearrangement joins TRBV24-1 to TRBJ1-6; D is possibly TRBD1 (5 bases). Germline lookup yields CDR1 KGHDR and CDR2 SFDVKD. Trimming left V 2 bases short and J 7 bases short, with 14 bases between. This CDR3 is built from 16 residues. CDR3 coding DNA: TGTGCCACCAGTGATTATCCTGGACATCCCAATTCACCCCTCCACTTT. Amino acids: CATSDYPGHPNSPLHF.

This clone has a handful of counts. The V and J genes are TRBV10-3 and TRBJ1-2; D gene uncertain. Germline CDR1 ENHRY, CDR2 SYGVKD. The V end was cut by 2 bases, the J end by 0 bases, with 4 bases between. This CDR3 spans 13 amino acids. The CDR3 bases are TGTGCCATCAGTGAGAATACTAACTATGGCTACACCTTC. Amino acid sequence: CAISENTNYGYTF.

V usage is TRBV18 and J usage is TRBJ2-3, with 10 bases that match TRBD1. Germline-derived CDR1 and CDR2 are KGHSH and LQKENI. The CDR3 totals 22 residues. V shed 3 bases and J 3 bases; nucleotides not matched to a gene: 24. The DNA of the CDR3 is TGTGCCAGCTCACCCCAAATCGCGACCGCGCGGAAACCGGGACAGGGGACAGATACGCAGTATTTT. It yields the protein CASSPQIATARKPGQGTDTQYF. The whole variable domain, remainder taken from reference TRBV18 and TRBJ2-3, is NAGVMQNPRHLVRRRGQEARLRCSPMKGHSHVYWYRQLPEEGLKFMVYLQKENIIDESGMPKERFSAEFPKEGPSILRIQQVVRGDSAAYFCASSPQIATARKPGQGTDTQYFGPGTRLTVL.

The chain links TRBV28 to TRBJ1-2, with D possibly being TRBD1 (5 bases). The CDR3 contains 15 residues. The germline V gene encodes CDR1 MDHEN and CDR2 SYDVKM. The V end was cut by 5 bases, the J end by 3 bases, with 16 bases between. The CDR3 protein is CASSKGWAEDYGYTF. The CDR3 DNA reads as TGTGCCAGCAGTAAGGGGTGGGCAGAAGACTATGGCTACACCTTC.

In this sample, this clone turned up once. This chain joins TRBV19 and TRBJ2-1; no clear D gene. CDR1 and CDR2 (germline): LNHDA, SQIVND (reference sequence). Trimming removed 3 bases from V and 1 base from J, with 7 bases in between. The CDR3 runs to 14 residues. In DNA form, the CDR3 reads TGTGCCAGTAGTATGGGCGAATCCTACAATGAGCAGTTCTTC. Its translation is CASSMGESYNEQFF.

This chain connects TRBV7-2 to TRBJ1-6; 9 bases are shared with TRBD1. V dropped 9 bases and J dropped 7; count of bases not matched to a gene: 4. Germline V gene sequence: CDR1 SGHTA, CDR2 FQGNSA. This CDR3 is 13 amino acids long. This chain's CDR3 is CASGTGWNSPLHF. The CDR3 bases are TGTGCCAGTGGGACAGGGTGGAATTCACCCCTCCACTTT. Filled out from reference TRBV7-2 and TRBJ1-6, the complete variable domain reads GAGVSQSPSNKVTEKGKDVELRCDPISGHTALYWYRQSLGQGLEFLIYFQGNSAPDKSGLPSDRFSAERTGGSVSTLTIQRTQQEDSAVYLCASGTGWNSPLHFGNGTRLTVT.

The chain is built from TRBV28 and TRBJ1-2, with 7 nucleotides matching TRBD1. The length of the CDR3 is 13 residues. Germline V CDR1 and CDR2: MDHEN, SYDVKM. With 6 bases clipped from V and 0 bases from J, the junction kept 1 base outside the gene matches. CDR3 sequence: CASSGTANYGYTF. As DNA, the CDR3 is TGTGCCAGCAGCGGGACAGCTAACTATGGCTACACCTTC.

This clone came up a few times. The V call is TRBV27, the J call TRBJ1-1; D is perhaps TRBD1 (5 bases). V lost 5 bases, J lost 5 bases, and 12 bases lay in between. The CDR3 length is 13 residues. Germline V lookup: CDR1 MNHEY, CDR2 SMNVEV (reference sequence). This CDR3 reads CASSLGGVTEAFF. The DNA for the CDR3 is TGTGCCAGCAGTCTGGGAGGGGTGACTGAAGCTTTCTTT.

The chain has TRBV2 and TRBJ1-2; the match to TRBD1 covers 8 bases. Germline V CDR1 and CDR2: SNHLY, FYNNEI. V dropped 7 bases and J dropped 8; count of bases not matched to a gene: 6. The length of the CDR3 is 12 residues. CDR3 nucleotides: TGTGCCAGCATCAGGACAGGGCAAGGCTACACCTTC. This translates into CASIRTGQGYTF.

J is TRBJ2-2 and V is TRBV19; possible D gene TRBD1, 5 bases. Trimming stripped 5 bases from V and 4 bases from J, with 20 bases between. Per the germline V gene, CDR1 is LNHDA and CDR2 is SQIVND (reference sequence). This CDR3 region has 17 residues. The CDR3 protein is CASSFSGRVYFTGELFF. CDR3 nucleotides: TGTGCCAGTAGTTTTTCGGGCAGGGTATATTTCACCGGGGAGCTGTTTTTT. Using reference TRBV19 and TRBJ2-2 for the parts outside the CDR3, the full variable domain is DGGITQSPKYLFRKEGQNVTLSCEQNLNHDAMYWYRQDPGQGLRLIYYSQIVNDFQKGDIAEGYSVSREKKESFPLTVTSAQKNPTAFYLCASSFSGRVYFTGELFFGEGSRLTVL.

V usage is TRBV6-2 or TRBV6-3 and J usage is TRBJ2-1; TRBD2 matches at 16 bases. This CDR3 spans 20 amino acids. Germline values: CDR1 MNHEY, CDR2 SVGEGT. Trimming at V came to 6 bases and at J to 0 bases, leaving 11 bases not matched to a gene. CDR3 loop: CASSQPGLAGGASSYNEQFF. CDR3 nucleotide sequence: TGTGCCAGCAGCCAACCGGGACTAGCGGGGGGGGCGAGCTCCTACAATGAGCAGTTCTTC.

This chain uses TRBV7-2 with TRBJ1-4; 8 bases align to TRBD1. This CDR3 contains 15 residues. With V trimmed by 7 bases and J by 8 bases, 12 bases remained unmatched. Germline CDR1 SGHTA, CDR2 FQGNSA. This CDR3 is CASTPRAGGGEKLFF. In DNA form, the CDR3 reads TGTGCCAGCACCCCTAGGGCAGGGGGCGGCGAAAAACTGTTTTTT.

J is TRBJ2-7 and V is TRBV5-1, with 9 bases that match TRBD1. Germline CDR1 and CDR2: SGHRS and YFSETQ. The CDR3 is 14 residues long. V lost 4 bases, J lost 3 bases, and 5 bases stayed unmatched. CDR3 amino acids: CASSTGQGSYEQYF. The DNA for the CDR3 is TGCGCCAGCAGCACAGGACAGGGGAGCTACGAGCAGTACTTC.